The 7 T cell receptor beta chains below were found in one sample sequenced in a study of brain metastases from non-small cell lung cancer. Clones were read by immunoSEQ multiplex PCR, and TCRdb kept only the in-frame ones, dropping some. This listing includes approximately 35 clones. The sequenced sample consisted of tissue from a brain metastasis. These receptors came from a donor at least 40 years old with non-small cell lung cancer.

V and J are TRBV19 and TRBJ1-2, with 8 bases lining up with TRBD1. The CDR3 totals 16 residues. Germline CDR1 LNHDA, CDR2 SQIVND (reference sequence). The J segment lost 8 bases and the V segment lost 0 bases, leaving 11 bases of the junction unmatched. The CDR3 sequence: CASSIDGTGGPSGYTF. CDR3 in DNA: TGTGCCAGTAGTATAGATGGGACAGGTGGGCCCTCGGGCTACACCTTC.

The chain carries TRBV7-2 and TRBJ2-4; 7 bases are shared with TRBD1. Germline lookup yields CDR1 SGHTA and CDR2 FQGNSA. The CDR3 spans 15 residues. J lost 0 bases, V lost 7 bases, and 6 bases had no gene match. CDR3 sequence: CASKRQGTAKNIQYF. The DNA for the CDR3 is TGTGCCAGCAAGCGACAGGGAACAGCCAAAAACATTCAGTACTTC. The whole variable domain, remainder taken from reference TRBV7-2 and TRBJ2-4, is GAGVSQSPSNKVTEKGKDVELRCDPISGHTALYWYRQSLGQGLEFLIYFQGNSAPDKSGLPSDRFSAERTGGSVSTLTIQRTQQEDSAVYLCASKRQGTAKNIQYFGAGTRLSVL.

V and J are TRBV3-1 (or the pseudogene TRBV3-2) and TRBJ1-5; no definite D call. The CDR3 is 17 residues long. V lost 5 bases and J lost 5, with 22 bases in between. Germline CDR1 is LGHDT and CDR2 is YNNKEL (reference sequence). CDR3 nucleotides: TGTGCCAGCAGCTATGTGCCTCCCATTTGGCATCATCAGCCCCAGCATTTT. This codes for CASSYVPPIWHHQPQHF.

The genes are TRBV7-6 and TRBJ1-2, with unresolved D. The germline gives CDR1 SGHVS, CDR2 FNYEAQ. The CDR3 spans 16 residues. Deletions cut 5 bases from V and 7 bases from J, with 23 bases between. The DNA for the CDR3 is TGTGCCAGCAGCGTCGCCATTGAATCTCGAAAGACTGGCTACACCTTC. The encoded protein is CASSVAIESRKTGYTF.

The chain is built from TRBV28 and TRBJ2-2; D ambiguous. Germline V lookup: CDR1 MDHEN, CDR2 SYDVKM. Trimming removed 8 bases from V and 8 bases from J, with 9 bases in between. CDR3 length equals 11 residues. CDR3 sequence: CASHYLGELFF. Here the CDR3 DNA reads TGTGCCAGCCACTACCTTGGGGAGCTGTTTTTT.

This clone was picked up one time. CDR3 in amino acids: CASSVAGKNFSPLHF. The CDR3 DNA reads TGTGCCAGCAGCGTAGCAGGGAAGAACTTTTCACCCCTCCACTTT. This chain joins TRBV9 and TRBJ1-6; D is possibly TRBD1 (5 bases). Germline V gives CDR1 SGDLS, CDR2 YYNGEE. V was trimmed by 0 bases and J by 9 bases, leaving 13 bases between them. The CDR3 runs 15 residues. Combining the CDR3 with reference TRBV9 and TRBJ1-6 gives the whole variable domain DSGVTQTPKHLITATGQRVTLRCSPRSGDLSVYWYQQSLDQGLQFLIQYYNGEERAKGNILERFSAQQFPDLHSELNLSSLELGDSALYFCASSVAGKNFSPLHFGNGTRLTVT.

This rearrangement joins TRBV27 to TRBJ1-2, with D possibly matching TRBD1 (6 bases). The length of the CDR3 is 14 residues. Germline lookup yields CDR1 MNHEY and CDR2 SMNVEV (reference sequence). The ends were cut back, 3 bases at V and 5 bases at J, with 13 bases in the middle. CDR3 loop: CASSLLGAGYGYTF. In DNA, the CDR3 is TGTGCCAGCAGTTTGTTGGGGGCAGGGTATGGCTACACCTTC.